This TCR beta chain was sequenced for a study of T cell clones after liver transplantation. Study summary: In this trial, immunosuppression withdrawal was attempted within 2 years of liver transplant. TCRbeta sequencing after a pre-transplant mixed lymphocyte reaction identified graft-donor-reactive clones, later tracked in post-transplant blood. Three of eight recipients were HCV-positive; others had non-autoimmune, non-viral indications. Study results and limitations: Conclusions were preliminary, with small, heterogeneous patient groups.

Data came from immunoSEQ multiplex PCR; TCRdb stores just in-frame clones and leaves some out. The table has around 78,000 clones, around 78% seen once. Germline lookup yields CDR1 LGHNT and CDR2 FRNRAP. The CDR3 covers 15 residues. Trimming removed 5 bases from V and 1 base from J; junction bases left unmatched: 5. Comments on this clone: Its antigen remains unidentified.

This material consisted of CD4+ T cells from blood, taken at the 22-month timepoint. The chain carries TRBV12-5 and TRBJ2-5; 9 nucleotides align to TRBD1. The clonotype was recovered from a human patient who received a liver transplant. The graft donor may have given rise to some T cells. The CDR3 loop reads CASGPGQGFQETQYF. The CDR3 region has the DNA TGTGCTAGTGGTCCTGGACAGGGGTTCCAAGAGACCCAGTACTTC. Together with reference TRBV12-5 and TRBJ2-5, the CDR3 gives the full variable domain: DARVTQTPRHKVTEMGQEVTMRCQPILGHNTVFWYRQTMMQGLELLAYFRNRAPLDDSGMPKDRFSAEMPDATLATLKIQPSEPRDSAVYFCASGPGQGFQETQYFGPGTRLLVL.